This TCR beta chain was sequenced during a study of T cell repertoires in cytomegalovirus infection. In the study overall: Public TCR beta signature analysis indicated the presence of both CMV infection and matching HLA type.

This clonotype was seen more than once but under ten times. As yet, its antigen is unknown. TCRdb itself ran the reads through MiXCR, one entry per CDR3 protein. The sample holds approximately 200,000 distinct CDR3 sequences, about 28% seen once. Overall study findings and caveats: Public TCR beta family frequency separated CMV-and-HLA carriers, including in an independent cohort. Ex vivo responses were dominated by HLA-C-restricted CMV-specific TCR beta clonotypes.

V lost 2 bases and J lost 1, with 12 bases in between. The length of the CDR3 is 16 residues. Germline CDR1 is MNHEY and CDR2 is SVGEGT. The chain is built from TRBV6-2 or TRBV6-3 and TRBJ1-3; the D gene is possibly TRBD1 (5 bases). The sequenced material came from PBMCs. The sequence came from a human donor in good health (CMV status not recorded). Some clones in this sample may be carry-over from other donors' samples. CDR3 in amino acids: CASSYGATASGNTIYF. CDR3 coding DNA: TGTGCCAGCAGTTACGGCGCGACAGCTTCTGGAAACACCATATATTTT.